This TCR beta chain was recovered during a study of control samples from healthy donors and cancer patients. CDR1 is SGHRS and CDR2 is YFSETQ in the germline V gene. The CDR3 runs to 16 residues. With V trimmed by 4 bases and J by 6 bases, 9 bases remained unmatched. This clone was found once. Only in-frame clones appear in the TCRdb table, and some are missing; sequencing was by immunoSEQ multiplex PCR. The top ten hold over 1.1% of the sample, which has about 180,000 clones, roughly nine tenths seen once. This receptor was obtained from a young man in good health. This rearrangement joins TRBV5-1 to TRBJ2-1; 11 nucleotides align to TRBD2. The sequenced sample consisted of blood. CDR3 sequence reads: CASSVLAGAVFNEQFF. As DNA, the CDR3 is TGCGCCAGCAGCGTACTAGCGGGAGCTGTCTTCAATGAGCAGTTCTTC.